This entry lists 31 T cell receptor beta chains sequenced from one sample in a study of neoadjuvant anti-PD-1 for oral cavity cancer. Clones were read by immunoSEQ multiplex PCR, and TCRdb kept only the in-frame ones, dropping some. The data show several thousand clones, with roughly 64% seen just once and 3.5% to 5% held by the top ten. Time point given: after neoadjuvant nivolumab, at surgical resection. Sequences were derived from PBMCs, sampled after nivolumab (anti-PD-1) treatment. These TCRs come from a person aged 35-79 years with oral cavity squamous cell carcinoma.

CDR3 loop: CASRFQQGSQPQHF. DNA of the CDR3: TGTGCCAGCAGATTCCAACAGGGAAGTCAGCCCCAGCATTTT. V gene TRBV27 combines with J gene TRBJ1-5, with D possibly TRBD1 on 6 matching bases. The germline gives CDR1 MNHEY, CDR2 SMNVEV (reference sequence). Trimming pared 6 bases from V and 6 bases from J, leaving 15 bases between. The CDR3 totals 14 residues.

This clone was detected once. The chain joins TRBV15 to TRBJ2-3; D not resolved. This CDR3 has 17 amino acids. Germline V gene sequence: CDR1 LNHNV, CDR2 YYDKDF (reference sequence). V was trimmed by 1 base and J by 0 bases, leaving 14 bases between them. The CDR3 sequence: CATSRVQWVESTDTQYF. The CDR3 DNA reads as TGTGCCACCAGCAGAGTTCAATGGGTGGAGAGCACAGATACGCAGTATTTT.

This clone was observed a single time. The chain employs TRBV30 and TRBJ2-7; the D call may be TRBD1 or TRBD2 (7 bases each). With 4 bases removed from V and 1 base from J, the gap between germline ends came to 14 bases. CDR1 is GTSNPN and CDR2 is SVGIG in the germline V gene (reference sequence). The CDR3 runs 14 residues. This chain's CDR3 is CAWKWQGGSYEQYF. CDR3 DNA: TGTGCCTGGAAGTGGCAGGGGGGGTCCTACGAGCAGTACTTC. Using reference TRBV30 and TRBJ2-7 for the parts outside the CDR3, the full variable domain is SQTIHQWPATLVQPVGSPLSLECTVEGTSNPNLYWYRQAAGRGLQLLFYSVGIGQISSEVPQNLSASRPQDRQFILSSKKLLLSDSGFYLCAWKWQGGSYEQYFGPGTRLTVT.

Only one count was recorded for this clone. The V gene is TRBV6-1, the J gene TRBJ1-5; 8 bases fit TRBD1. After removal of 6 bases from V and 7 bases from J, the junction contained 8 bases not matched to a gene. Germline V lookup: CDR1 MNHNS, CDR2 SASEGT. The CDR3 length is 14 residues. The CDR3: CASRGSGGEQPQHF. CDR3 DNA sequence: TGTGCCAGCAGGGGATCAGGGGGCGAACAGCCCCAGCATTTT.

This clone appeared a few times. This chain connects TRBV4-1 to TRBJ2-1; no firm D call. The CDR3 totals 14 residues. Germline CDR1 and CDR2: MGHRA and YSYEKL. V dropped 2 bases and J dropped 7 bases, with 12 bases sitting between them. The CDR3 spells CASSQHPYGNEQFF. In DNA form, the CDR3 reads TGCGCCAGCAGCCAACACCCCTATGGGAATGAGCAGTTCTTC.

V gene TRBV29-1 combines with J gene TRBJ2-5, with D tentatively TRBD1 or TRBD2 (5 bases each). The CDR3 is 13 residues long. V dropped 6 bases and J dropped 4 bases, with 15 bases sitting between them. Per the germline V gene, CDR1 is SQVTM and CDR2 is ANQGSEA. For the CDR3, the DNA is TGCAGCGTAAGAGGGGCGGTATTAGAGACCCAGTACTTC. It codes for CSVRGAVLETQYF.

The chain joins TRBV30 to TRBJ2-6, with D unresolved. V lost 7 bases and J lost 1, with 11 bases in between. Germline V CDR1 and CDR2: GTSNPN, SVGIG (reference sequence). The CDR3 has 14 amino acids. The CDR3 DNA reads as TGTGCCTCCACTTGGGTTTCTGGGGCCAACGTCCTGACTTTC. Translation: CASTWVSGANVLTF.

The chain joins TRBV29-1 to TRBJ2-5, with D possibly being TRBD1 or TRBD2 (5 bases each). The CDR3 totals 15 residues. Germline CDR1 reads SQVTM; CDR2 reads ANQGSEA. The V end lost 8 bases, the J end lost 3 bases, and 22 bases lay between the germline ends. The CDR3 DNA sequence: TGCAGCTTCCTTTATATGGGACGGATTAAAGAGACCCAGTACTTC. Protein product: CSFLYMGRIKETQYF.

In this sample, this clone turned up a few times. CDR3: CASRYDRADNQPQHF. In DNA form, the CDR3 reads TGTGCCAGCAGATATGACAGGGCAGACAATCAGCCCCAGCATTTT. The rearrangement uses TRBV5-8 and TRBJ1-5; TRBD1 matches at 7 bases. CDR3 size: 15 residues. Germline V gene lookup returns CDR1 SGHTS and CDR2 YDEGEE. With 5 bases clipped from V and 3 bases from J, the junction kept 8 bases outside the gene matches.

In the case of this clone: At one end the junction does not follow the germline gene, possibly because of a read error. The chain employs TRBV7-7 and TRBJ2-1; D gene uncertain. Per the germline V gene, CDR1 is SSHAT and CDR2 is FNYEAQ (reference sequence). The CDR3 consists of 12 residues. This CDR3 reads CASSPASGEQFF. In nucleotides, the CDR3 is TGTGCTAGCAGCCCGGCCTCTGGTGAGCAGTTCTTC.

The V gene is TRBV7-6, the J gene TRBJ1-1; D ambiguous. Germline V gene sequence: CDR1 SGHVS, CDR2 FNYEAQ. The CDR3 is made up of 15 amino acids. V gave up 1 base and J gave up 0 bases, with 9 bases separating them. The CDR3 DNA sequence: TGTGCCAGCAGCTTAGATGGAGGGATGAACACTGAAGCTTTCTTT. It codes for CASSLDGGMNTEAFF.

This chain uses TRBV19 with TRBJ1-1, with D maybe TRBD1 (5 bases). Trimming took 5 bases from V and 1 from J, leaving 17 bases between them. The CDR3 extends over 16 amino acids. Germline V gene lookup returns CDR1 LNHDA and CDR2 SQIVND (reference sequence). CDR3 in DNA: TGTGCCAGTAGTCCCGCGGGGCTAGATCAGAACACTGAAGCTTTCTTT. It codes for CASSPAGLDQNTEAFF.

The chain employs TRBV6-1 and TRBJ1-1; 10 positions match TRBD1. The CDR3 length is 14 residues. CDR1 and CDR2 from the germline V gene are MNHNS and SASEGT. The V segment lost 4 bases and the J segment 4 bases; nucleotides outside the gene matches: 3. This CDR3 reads CASSGDRGPTEAFF. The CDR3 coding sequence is TGTGCCAGCAGTGGCGACAGGGGGCCCACTGAAGCTTTCTTT.

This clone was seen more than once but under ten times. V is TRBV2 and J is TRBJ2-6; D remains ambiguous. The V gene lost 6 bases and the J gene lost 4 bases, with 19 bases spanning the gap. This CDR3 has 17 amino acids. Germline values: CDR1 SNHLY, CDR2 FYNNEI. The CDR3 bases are TGTGCCAGCAGGCGATCAGGAACCCGGTTGGGGGCCAACGTCCTGACTTTC. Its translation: CASRRSGTRLGANVLTF.

The CDR3 DNA sequence: TGTGCCCTACTCGACAGGGTCTCTGGAAACACCATATATTTT. Encoded protein: CALLDRVSGNTIYF. The V call is TRBV30, the J call TRBJ1-3; 7 nucleotides match TRBD1. The CDR3 extends over 14 amino acids. Germline CDR1 and CDR2: GTSNPN and SVGIG (reference sequence). The ends lost 8 bases at V and 0 bases at J; junction bases unmatched: 7.

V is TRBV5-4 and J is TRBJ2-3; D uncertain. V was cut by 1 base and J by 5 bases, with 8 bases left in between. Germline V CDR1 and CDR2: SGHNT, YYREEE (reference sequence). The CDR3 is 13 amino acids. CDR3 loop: CASSLIPGDTQYF. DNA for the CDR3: TGTGCCAGCAGCTTGATCCCGGGAGATACGCAGTATTTT.

The CDR3 loop is CSVDSVNTEAFF. Written as DNA, the CDR3 is TGCAGCGTTGATTCAGTGAACACTGAAGCTTTCTTT. The chain recombines TRBV29-1 with TRBJ1-1; no clear D gene. CDR1 SQVTM and CDR2 ANQGSEA come from the germline V gene. Trimming took off 3 bases at V and 0 bases at J, with 5 bases between the two ends. The CDR3 loop spans 12 amino acids.

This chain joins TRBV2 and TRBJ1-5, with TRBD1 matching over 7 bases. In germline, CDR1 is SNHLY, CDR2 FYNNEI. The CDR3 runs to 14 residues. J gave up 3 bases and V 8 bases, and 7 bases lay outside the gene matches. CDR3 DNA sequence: TGTGCCAGCCGACAGGGAGGAAACAATCAGCCCCAGCATTTT. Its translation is CASRQGGNNQPQHF. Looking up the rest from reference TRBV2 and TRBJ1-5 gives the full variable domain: EPEVTQTPSHQVTQMGQEVILRCVPISNHLYFYWYRQILGQKVEFLVSFYNNEISEKSEIFDDQFSVERPDGSNFTLKIRSTKLEDSAMYFCASRQGGNNQPQHFGDGTRLSIL.

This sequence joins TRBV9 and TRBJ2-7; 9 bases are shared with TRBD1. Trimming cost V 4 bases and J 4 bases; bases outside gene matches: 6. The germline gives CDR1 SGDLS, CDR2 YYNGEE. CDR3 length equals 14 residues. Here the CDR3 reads CASSRGDREYEQYF. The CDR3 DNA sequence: TGTGCCAGCAGCAGGGGGGACAGGGAGTACGAGCAGTACTTC.

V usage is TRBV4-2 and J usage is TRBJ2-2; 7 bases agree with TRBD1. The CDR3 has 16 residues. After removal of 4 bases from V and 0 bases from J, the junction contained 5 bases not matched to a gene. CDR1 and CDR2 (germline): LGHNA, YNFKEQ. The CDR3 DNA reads TGTGCCAGCAGCCCCAGGGGGACGTCGAACACCGGGGAGCTGTTTTTT. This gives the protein CASSPRGTSNTGELFF.

The CDR3 DNA reads as TGTGCCTGTCGGGGGGGGAATAATTCACCCCTCCACTTT. Translated, it gives CACRGGNNSPLHF. The chain couples TRBV30 to TRBJ1-6; maybe TRBD1 (5 bases). With 6 bases removed from V and 5 bases from J, the gap between germline ends came to 11 bases. The CDR3 has 13 residues. Germline values: CDR1 GTSNPN, CDR2 SVGIG (reference sequence).

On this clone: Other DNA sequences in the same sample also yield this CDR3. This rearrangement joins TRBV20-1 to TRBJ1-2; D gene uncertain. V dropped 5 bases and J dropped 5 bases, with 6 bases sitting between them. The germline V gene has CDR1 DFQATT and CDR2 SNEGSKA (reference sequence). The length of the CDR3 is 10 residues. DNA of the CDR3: TGCAGTGCTTTTCAGTATGGCTACACCTTC. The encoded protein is CSAFQYGYTF.

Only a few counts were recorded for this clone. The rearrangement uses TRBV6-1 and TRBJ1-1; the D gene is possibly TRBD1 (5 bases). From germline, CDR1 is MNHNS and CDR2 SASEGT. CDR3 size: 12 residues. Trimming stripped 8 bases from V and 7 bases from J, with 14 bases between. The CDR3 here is CASLRGANEAFF. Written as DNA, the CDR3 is TGTGCCAGCCTTCGAGGGGCGAATGAAGCTTTCTTT.

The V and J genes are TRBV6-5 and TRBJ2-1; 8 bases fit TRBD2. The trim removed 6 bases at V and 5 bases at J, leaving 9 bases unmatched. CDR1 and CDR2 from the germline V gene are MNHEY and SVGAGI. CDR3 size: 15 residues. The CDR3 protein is CASRTGGGGHNEQFF. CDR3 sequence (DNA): TGTGCCAGCAGGACTGGGGGCGGGGGGCACAATGAGCAGTTCTTC.

Written as DNA, the CDR3 is TGTGCCAGCAGCTTAGGGGGTAACGCCTACGAGCAGTACTTC. This codes for CASSLGGNAYEQYF. This chain joins TRBV7-7 and TRBJ2-7, with D hard to call. V shed 1 base and J shed 2 bases, with 9 bases lying between them. CDR3 length: 14 amino acids. The germline gives CDR1 SSHAT, CDR2 FNYEAQ (reference sequence). The variable domain in full, with the rest retrieved from reference TRBV7-7 and TRBJ2-7, is GAGVSQSPRYKVTKRGQDVTLRCDPISSHATLYWYQQALGQGPEFLTYFNYEAQPDKSGLPSDRFSAERPEGSISTLTIQRTEQRDSAMYRCASSLGGNAYEQYFGPGTRLTVT.

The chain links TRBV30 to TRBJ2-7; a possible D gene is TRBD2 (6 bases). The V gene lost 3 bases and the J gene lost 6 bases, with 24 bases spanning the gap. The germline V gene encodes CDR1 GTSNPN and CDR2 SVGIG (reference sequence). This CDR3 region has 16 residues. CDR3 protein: CAWSAVQGLTLTEQYF. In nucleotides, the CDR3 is TGTGCCTGGAGCGCGGTTCAGGGACTCACTCTAACCGAGCAGTACTTC.

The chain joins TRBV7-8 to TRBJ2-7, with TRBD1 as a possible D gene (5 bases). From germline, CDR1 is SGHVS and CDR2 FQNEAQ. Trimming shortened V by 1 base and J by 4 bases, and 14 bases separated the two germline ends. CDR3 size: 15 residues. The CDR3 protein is CASSLVDSPNYEQYF. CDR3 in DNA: TGTGCCAGCAGCTTAGTAGACAGCCCCAATTACGAGCAGTACTTC. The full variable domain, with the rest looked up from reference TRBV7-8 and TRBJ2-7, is GAGVSQSPRYKVAKRGQDVALRCDPISGHVSLFWYQQALGQGPEFLTYFQNEAQLDKSGLPSDRFFAERPEGSVSTLKIQRTQQEDSAVYLCASSLVDSPNYEQYFGPGTRLTVT.

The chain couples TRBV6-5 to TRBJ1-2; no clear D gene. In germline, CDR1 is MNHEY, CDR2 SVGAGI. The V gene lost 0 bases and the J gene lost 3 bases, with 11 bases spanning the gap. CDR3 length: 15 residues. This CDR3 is CASSYSTQAYYGYTF. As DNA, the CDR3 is TGTGCCAGCAGTTACTCGACTCAGGCGTACTATGGCTACACCTTC.

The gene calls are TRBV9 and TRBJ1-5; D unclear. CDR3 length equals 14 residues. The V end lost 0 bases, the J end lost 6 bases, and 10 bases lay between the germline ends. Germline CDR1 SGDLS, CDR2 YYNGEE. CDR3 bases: TGTGCCAGCAGCGTAGATGAAGGAAGTCAGCCCCAGCATTTT. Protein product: CASSVDEGSQPQHF.

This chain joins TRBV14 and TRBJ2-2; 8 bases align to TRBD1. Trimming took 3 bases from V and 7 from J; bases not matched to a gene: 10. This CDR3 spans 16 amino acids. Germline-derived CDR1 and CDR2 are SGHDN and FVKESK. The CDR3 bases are TGTGCCAGCAGCCAGCGGACAGGGCAAGTCGACGGGGAGCTGTTTTTT. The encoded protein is CASSQRTGQVDGELFF.

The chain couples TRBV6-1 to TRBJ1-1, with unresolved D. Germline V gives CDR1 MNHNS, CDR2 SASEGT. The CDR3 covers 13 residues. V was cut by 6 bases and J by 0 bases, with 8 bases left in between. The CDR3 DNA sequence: TGTGCCAGCAGACGGGTGGTGAACACTGAAGCTTTCTTT. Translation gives CASRRVVNTEAFF.